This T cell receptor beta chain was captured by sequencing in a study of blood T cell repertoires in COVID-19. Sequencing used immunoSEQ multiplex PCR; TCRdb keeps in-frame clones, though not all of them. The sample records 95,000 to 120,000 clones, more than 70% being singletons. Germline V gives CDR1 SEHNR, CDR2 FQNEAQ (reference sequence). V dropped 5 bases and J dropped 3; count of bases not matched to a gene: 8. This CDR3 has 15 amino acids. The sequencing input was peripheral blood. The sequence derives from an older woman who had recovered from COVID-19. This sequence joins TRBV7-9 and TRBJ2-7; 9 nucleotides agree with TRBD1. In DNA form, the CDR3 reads TGTGCCAGCAGCCTTCCCGGACAGGGGAACTACGAGCAGTACTTC. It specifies CASSLPGQGNYEQYF.